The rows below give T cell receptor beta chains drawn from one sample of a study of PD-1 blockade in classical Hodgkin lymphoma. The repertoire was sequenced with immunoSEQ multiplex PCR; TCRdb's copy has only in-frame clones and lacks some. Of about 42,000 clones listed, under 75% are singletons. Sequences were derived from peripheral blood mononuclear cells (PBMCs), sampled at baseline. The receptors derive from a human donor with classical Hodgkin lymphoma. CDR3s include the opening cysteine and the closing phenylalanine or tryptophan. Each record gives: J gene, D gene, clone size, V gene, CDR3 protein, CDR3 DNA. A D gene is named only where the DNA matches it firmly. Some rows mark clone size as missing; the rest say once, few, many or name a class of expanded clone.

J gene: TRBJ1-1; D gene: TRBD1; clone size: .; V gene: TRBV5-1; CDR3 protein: CASSLWQGASEAFF; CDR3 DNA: TGCGCCAGCAGCTTGTGGCAGGGGGCCTCTGAAGCTTTCTTT
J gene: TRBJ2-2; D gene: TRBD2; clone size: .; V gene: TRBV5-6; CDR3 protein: CASSLGLAGEPGELFF; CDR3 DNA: TGTGCCAGCAGCTTGGGGCTAGCGGGAGAGCCCGGGGAGCTGTTTTTT
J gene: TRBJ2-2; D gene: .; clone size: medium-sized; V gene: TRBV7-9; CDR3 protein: CASSLVLSSGELFF; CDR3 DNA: TGTGCCAGCAGCTTAGTTTTATCCTCCGGGGAGCTGTTTTTT
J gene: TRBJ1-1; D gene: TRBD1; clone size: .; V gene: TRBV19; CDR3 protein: CASSSTPGTGSEAFF; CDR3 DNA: TGTGCCAGTAGTAGCACCCCCGGGACAGGGTCTGAAGCTTTCTTT
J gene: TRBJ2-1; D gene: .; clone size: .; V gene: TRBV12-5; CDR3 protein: CASGLQGTANEQFF; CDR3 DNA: TGTGCTAGTGGTTTGCAGGGTACTGCGAATGAGCAGTTCTTC
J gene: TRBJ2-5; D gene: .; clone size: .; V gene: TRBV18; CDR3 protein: CASSRQAERQETQYF; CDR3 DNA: TGTGCCAGCTCACGACAGGCGGAGAGGCAAGAGACCCAGTACTTC
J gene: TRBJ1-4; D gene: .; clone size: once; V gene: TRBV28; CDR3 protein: CASSLWKELTGLNEKLFF; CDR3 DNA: TGTGCCAGCAGTTTATGGAAGGAGCTGACAGGCCTAAATGAAAAACTGTTTTTT
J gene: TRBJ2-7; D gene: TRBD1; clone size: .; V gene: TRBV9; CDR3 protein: CASSVAGTGNYEQYF; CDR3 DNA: TGTGCCAGCAGCGTAGCCGGGACAGGAAACTACGAGCAGTACTTC
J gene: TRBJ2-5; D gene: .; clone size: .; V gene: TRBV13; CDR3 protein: CASSLLGEQETQYF; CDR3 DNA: TGTGCCAGCAGCTTATTGGGAGAACAAGAGACCCAGTACTTC
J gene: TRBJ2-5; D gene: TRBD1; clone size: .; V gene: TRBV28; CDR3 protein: CASRSGQGIQETQYF; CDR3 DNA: TGTGCCAGCAGATCCGGACAGGGGATTCAAGAGACCCAGTACTTC
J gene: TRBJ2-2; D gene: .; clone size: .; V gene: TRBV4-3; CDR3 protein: CASSLGLQTGELFF; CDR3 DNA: TGCGCCAGCAGCTTAGGACTACAAACCGGGGAGCTGTTTTTT
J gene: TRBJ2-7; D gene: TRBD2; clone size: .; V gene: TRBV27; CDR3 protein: CASSSPGLASYEQYF; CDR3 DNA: TGTGCCAGCAGTTCCCCGGGACTAGCCTCCTACGAGCAGTACTTC
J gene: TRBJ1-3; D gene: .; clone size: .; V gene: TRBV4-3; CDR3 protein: CASSQDMAGRGSGNTIYF; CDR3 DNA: TGCGCCAGCAGCCAAGATATGGCTGGCAGGGGATCGGGAAACACCATATATTTT
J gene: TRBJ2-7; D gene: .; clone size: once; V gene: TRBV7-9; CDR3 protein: CASSLGGGLTYEQYF; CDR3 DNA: TGTGCCAGCAGCTTAGGTGGAGGTCTAACCTACGAGCAGTACTTC
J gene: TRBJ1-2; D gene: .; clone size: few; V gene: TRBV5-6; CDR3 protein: CASRLARSEGYTF; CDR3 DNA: TGTGCCAGCAGGTTGGCCAGGTCAGAGGGCTACACCTTC
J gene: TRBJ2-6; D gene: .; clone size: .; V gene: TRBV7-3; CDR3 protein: CASSPLGSGANVLTF; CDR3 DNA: TGTGCCAGCAGCCCTTTAGGATCTGGGGCCAACGTCCTGACTTTC
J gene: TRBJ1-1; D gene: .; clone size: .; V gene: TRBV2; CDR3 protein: CATNPNGAHTEAFF; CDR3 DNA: TGTGCCACCAACCCAAACGGGGCCCACACTGAAGCTTTCTTT
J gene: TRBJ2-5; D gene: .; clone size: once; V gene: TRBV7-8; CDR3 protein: CASSLRGGQYQETQYF; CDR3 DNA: TGTGCCAGCAGCTTAAGGGGCGGGCAGTACCAAGAGACCCAGTACTTC
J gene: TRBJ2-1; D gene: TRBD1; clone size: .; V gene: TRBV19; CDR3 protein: CASSIDFGTGGLNEQFF; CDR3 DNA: TGTGCCAGTAGTATTGATTTCGGGACAGGGGGCCTCAATGAGCAGTTCTTC
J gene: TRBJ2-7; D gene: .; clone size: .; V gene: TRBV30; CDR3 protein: CAWSRDAAYEQYF; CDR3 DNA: TGTGCCTGGAGTAGGGATGCAGCCTACGAGCAGTACTTC
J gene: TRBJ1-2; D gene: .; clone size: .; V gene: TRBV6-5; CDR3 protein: CASSQTGGYGYTF; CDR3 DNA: TGTGCCAGCAGTCAGACTGGAGGCTATGGCTACACCTTC
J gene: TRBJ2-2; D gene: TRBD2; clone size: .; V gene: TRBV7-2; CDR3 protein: CASSLSGGAAGELFF; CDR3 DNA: TGTGCCAGCAGCCTTAGCGGGGGGGCCGCCGGGGAGCTGTTTTTT
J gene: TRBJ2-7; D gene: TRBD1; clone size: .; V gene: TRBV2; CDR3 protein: CASSGLRDRDVYEQYF; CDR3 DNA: TGTGCCAGCAGTGGTCTACGGGACAGGGATGTCTACGAGCAGTACTTC
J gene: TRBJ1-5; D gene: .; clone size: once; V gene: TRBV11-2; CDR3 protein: CASSPMDDQPQHF; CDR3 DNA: TGTGCCAGCAGCCCTATGGATGATCAGCCCCAGCATTTT
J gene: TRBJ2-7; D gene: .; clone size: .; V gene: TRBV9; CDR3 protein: CASSADVVASSYEQYF; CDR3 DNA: TGTGCCAGCAGCGCCGACGTCGTGGCGAGCTCCTACGAGCAGTACTTC
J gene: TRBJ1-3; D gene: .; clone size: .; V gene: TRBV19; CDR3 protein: CASSIGGGVGNTIYF; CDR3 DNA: TGTGCCAGTAGTATAGGCGGGGGCGTCGGAAACACCATATATTTT
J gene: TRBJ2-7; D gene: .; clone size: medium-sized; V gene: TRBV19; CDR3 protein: CASSIRLYGNYEQYF; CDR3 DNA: TGTGCCAGTAGTATCAGACTCTATGGCAACTACGAGCAGTACTTC
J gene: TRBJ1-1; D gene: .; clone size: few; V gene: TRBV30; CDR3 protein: CAWSVSGGDAFF; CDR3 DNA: TGTGCCTGGAGTGTTAGCGGGGGTGATGCTTTCTTT
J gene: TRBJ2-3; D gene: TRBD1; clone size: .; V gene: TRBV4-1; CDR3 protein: CASSQEHRGRFDTQYF; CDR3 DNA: TGCGCCAGCAGCCAAGAACACAGGGGGCGCTTCGATACGCAGTATTTT
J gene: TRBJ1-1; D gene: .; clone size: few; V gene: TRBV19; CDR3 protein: CASSISRGTEAFF; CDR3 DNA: TGTGCCAGTAGTATTAGCAGGGGTACTGAAGCTTTCTTT
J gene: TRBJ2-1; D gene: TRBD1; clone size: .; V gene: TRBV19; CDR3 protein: CASSLGQGDEQFF; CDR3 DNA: TGTGCCAGTAGTCTAGGACAGGGCGATGAGCAGTTCTTC
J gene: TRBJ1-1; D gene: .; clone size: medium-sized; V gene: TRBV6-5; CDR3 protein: CATSSVGATEAFF; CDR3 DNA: TGTGCCACCTCCTCGGTGGGGGCCACTGAAGCTTTCTTT
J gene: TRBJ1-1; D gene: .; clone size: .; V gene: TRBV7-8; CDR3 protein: CASSPLPGAVTEAFF; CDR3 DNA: TGTGCCAGCAGCCCACTTCCGGGGGCGGTTACTGAAGCTTTCTTT
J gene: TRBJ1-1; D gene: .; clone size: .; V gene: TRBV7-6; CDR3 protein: CASSPRRDGRQAFF; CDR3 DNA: TGTGCCAGCAGCCCCCGGCGGGATGGGAGACAAGCTTTCTTT
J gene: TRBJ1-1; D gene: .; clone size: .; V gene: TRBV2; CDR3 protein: CASSRNSNEAFF; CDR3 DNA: TGTGCCAGCAGCCGAAACAGTAATGAAGCTTTCTTT
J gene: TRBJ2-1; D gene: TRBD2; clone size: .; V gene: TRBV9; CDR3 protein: CASSGLATGKSSYNEQFF; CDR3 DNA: TGTGCCAGCAGCGGACTAGCGACGGGAAAGAGCTCCTACAATGAGCAGTTCTTC
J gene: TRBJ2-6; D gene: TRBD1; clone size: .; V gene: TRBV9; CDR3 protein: CASSGETTGFGANVLTF; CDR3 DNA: TGTGCCAGCAGCGGAGAGACGACAGGGTTCGGGGCCAACGTCCTGACTTTC
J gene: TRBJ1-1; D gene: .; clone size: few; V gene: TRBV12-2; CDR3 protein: CASRLAEFGAGAFF; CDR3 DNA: .